This T cell receptor (beta chain) was captured by sequencing in a study of blood T cell repertoires in COVID-19. Looking at the study overall: Samples taken during acute and convalescent COVID-19 were collected in the United States, Italy and Spain. In each case, the material was cDNA or gDNA derived from T cells, B-cell-depleted T cells, or PBMCs.

In this sample, this clone turned up a few times. This CDR3 has 13 residues. CDR1 is MNHEY, CDR2 SVGAGI, per germline. Unmatched junction bases numbered 5, after V lost 6 bases and J lost 5 bases. Per the authors' pipeline: The assay estimated nucleated cells by amplifying reference gene primers. Sequenced by immunoSEQ multiplex PCR; TCRdb stores in-frame clones only, minus some. V and J calls plus clone size are reproduced from that table; the DNA served to infer D and trimming. The table has 30,000 to 35,000 clones, around nine tenths seen once. The TCR comes from a man aged 60 to 75 with active COVID-19. The rearrangement links TRBV6-5 to TRBJ2-7; 9 bases are shared with TRBD2. The sequencing input was peripheral blood. CDR3 sequence: CASRLAGAHEQYF. In DNA form, the CDR3 reads TGTGCCAGCAGATTAGCGGGAGCCCACGAGCAGTACTTC.